This paragraph reports one T cell receptor beta chain. The method was immunoSEQ multiplex PCR; TCRdb's version includes in-frame clones alone and lacks a portion of them. The sample holds under 200,000 clones, 80% to 90% seen once. The V end was cut by 2 bases, the J end by 4 bases, with 9 bases between. The germline V gene has CDR1 SGHRS and CDR2 YFSETQ. The CDR3 extends over 13 amino acids. The sample is drawn from a study of blood T cell repertoires in COVID-19. Study-wide background: T cells, B-cell-depleted T cells, or PBMCs supplied cDNA or gDNA.

The specimen was peripheral blood. The chain carries TRBV5-1 and TRBJ2-5; D might be TRBD1 (6 bases). This sequence was found in a woman older than 75 with COVID-19, enrolled during active disease. CDR3 bases: TGCGCCAGCAGCTTCCCAGGGGTAGAGACCCAGTACTTC. Translation gives CASSFPGVETQYF.